The clone carrying this T cell receptor (beta chain) was seen many times. Its antigen is currently unknown. MiXCR was run by TCRdb on the reads, yielding one entry per CDR3 protein. The data hold approximately 590,000 distinct CDR3 sequences, with around 40% observed a single time. The data originate from a study of T cell repertoires in cytomegalovirus infection. Study findings and constraints: HLA-C-restricted CMV clonotypes gave the most frequent clonotype in two of eight donors.

The TCR was taken from a human donor in good health (CMV status not recorded). Some clones in this sample may be carry-over from other donors' samples. The source material was cultured PBMCs, sampled from culture after CMV antigen stimulation.

In nucleotides, the CDR3 is TGTGCCAGCAGTTTATTGTTGGGTGAAAAACTGTTTTTT. Protein product: CASSLLLGEKLFF. The V and J genes are TRBV12-3 or TRBV12-4 and TRBJ1-4, with D hard to call. The CDR3 runs to 13 residues. Trimming took off 2 bases at V and 7 bases at J, with 8 bases between the two ends.